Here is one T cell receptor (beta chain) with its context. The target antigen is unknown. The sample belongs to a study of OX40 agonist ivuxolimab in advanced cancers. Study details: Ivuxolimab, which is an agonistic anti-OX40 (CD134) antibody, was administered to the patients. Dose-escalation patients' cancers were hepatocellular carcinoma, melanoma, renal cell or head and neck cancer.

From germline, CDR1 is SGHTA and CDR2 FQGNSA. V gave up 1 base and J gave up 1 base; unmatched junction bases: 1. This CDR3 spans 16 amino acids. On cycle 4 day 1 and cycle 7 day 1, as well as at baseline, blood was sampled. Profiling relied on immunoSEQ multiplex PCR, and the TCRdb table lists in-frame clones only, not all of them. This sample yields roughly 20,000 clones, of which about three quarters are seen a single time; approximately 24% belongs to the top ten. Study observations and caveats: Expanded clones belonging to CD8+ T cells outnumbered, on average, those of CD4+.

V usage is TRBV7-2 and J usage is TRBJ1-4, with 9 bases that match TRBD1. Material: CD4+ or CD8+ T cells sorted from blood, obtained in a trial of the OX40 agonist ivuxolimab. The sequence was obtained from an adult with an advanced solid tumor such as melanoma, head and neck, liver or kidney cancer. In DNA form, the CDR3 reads TGTGCCAGCAGCTTAGGGACAGGGGAAACTAATGAAAAACTGTTTTTT. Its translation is CASSLGTGETNEKLFF.